The source of this T cell receptor (beta chain) is a study of cytomegalovirus exposure and HLA in healthy donors. Vbeta (60) and Jbeta (13) primers were used in the PCR. Per the authors' pipeline: As a later analysis found, there were 70 million to 90 million unique TCR beta chains, of which roughly 11 million were shared. The method was immunoSEQ multiplex PCR; TCRdb's version includes in-frame clones alone and lacks a portion of them. That table is the source of V, J and clone size, and D and trimming were worked out from the DNA. The sample shows about 140,000 clones, approximately 80% of them seen only once. Germline V lookup: CDR1 MNHEY, CDR2 SVGAGI. The CDR3 extends over 14 amino acids. V lost 5 bases, J lost 7 bases, and 9 bases stayed unmatched. General study points: When analyzed later, the rates of TCR association showed variation by HLA locus, with DRB1 the most and HLA-C the fewest. On later analysis, the bulk of CMV-associated TCR beta chains appeared to be HLA-restricted.

Concerning this clone itself: Its target is unknown.

The rearrangement links TRBV6-5 to TRBJ1-2, with 8 bases matching TRBD1. The source is a woman in her thirties or forties in good health and CMV-seronegative. The sequenced sample was PBMCs. CDR3 sequence: CASSPDRAWGGYTF. Here the CDR3 DNA reads TGTGCCAGCAGTCCGGACAGGGCCTGGGGTGGCTACACCTTC.